The table lists the clone carrying this T cell receptor (beta chain) with a few counts. What it binds is unknown. Trimming removed 0 bases at V and 9 bases at J, with 15 bases between. The V gene's germline CDR1 is LGHNA and CDR2 YNFKEQ. The CDR3 runs to 15 residues. Via CD45RO/CCR7/CD25/CD127/CD95/CD27, cells of the CD4+ naive, central memory, regulatory and stem cell-like memory subsets were sorted. What was sequenced were expressed TCRB transcripts, since all of the isolated RNA had been reverse transcribed. Naive, central memory and regulatory T cell samples averaged about 4 million immunoSEQ reads each. This table comes from immunoSEQ multiplex PCR, and its TCRdb copy is limited to in-frame clones, with some not included. In the table there are about 650,000 clones, under 15% of which are singletons. The sample belongs to a study of beta chain features in type 1 diabetes. General observations from the study: Patients with Type 1 diabetes showed moderately but significantly shorter TCRB CDR3s in all four CD4+ subsets.

This receptor was obtained from a man in his thirties or forties with type 1 diabetes. The sequencing input was naive CD4+ T cells from blood. The rearrangement links TRBV4-2 to TRBJ1-5; maybe TRBD1 (5 bases). CDR3 in amino acids: CASSQEREGVWPQHF. The CDR3 DNA follows: TGTGCCAGCAGCCAAGAGAGGGAAGGGGTTTGGCCCCAGCATTTT.